This T cell receptor beta chain was sequenced in a study of blood T cells in healthy people across ages. The germline V gene encodes CDR1 SQVTM and CDR2 ANQGSEA. This CDR3 region has 15 residues. J was trimmed by 3 bases and V by 6 bases; bases with no gene match: 4. Together with a sample-barcoded 5' primer, a J-beta primer mix was included in a second PCR lasting roughly 6 to 12 cycles. TCRdb reanalysed the 5' RACE reads using MiXCR and keeps one entry per CDR3 protein. The sample holds about 760,000 distinct CDR3 sequences, around three fifths seen once. This clonotype was counted ten times or more. Antigen specificity is unknown. Notes on the study in general: The long-lived group displayed more naive CD4+ cells, plus higher diversity, than the aged donors did.

The chain joins TRBV29-1 to TRBJ2-3; TRBD2 matches 15 bases. The TCR originated in a man aged 40-49 years in good health. The sequencing sample was made of blood. The CDR3 sequence is CSVDGTSGRTDTQYF. The CDR3 DNA follows: TGCAGCGTCGACGGGACTAGCGGGAGGACAGATACGCAGTATTTT.